The sequence of this TCR beta chain was determined in a study of regulatory T cells in long-lasting Graves disease. Study-level results: Persistent patients shared more public clonotypes (2,741) than newly diagnosed patients (approximately 1,000).

Specified time point: newly diagnosed GD, antithyroid drugs for less than 3 months. Researchers made the TCR library from RNA that was extracted from PBMCs. To make TCR beta libraries, researchers used iRepertoire HTBI primers and Arm-PCR of CDR3 regions. TCRdb passed the multiplex PCR reads through MiXCR, listing each CDR3 protein once. The sample has roughly 400,000 distinct CDR3 sequences, around 15% seen once; the top ten hold about a quarter. This clonotype has ten or more counts. Its antigen is not known. This CDR3 comprises 14 residues. Deletions cut 5 bases from V and 0 bases from J, with 8 bases between. Germline lookup yields CDR1 SGHTA and CDR2 FQGTGA. These data also featured in a second study, about T cells in Graves' hyperthyroidism and ophthalmopathy. That report adds: Stable hyperthyroidism was told apart from ophthalmopathy by a model built on 13 V-J features. Ophthalmopathy onset followed model prediction by a median about six months.

The sequence was collected from a woman between 18 and 29 years old with Graves disease. This specimen consisted of peripheral blood mononuclear cells (PBMCs), obtained at new diagnosis, from a patient treated with antithyroid drugs. The V call is TRBV7-3, the J call TRBJ2-1; D gene unclear. CDR3 residues: CASSRASSYNEQFF. The CDR3 DNA reads as TGTGCCAGCAGCAGGGCTAGCTCCTACAATGAGCAGTTCTTC.